Listed below are T cell receptor beta chains from one sample, sequenced in a study of cytomegalovirus exposure and HLA in healthy donors. TCRdb's table, derived via immunoSEQ multiplex PCR, lists solely in-frame clones and lacks some. This sample has roughly 160,000 clones, with around 80% found just once. The sequencing sample was made of PBMCs. These receptors all come from a man aged 18 to 29 in good health and CMV-seropositive. Each CDR3 is given without its conserved first and last residue. The order of the fields is CDR3 protein, D gene, V gene, J gene, clone size. The D gene is left open where the match is weak. Size tells how often a clone was seen (once, few, many) or the class of an expanded clone, and some rows leave it out.

ASRSRTETQETQY	.	TRBV25-1	TRBJ2-5	.
ASSLWPSGNADTQY	TRBD2	TRBV5-1	TRBJ2-3	.
ASSLSPFYEQY	.	TRBV7-2	.	.
ASSRTGTSGIGNEQF	TRBD2	TRBV5-1	TRBJ2-1	.
ASRDLTGLVYGYT	TRBD1	TRBV19	TRBJ1-2	.
ASSVAKGGYQETQY	.	TRBV9	TRBJ2-5	.
ASSSTGGPTDTQY	TRBD1	TRBV5-8	TRBJ2-3	.
ASKHRGQGDDEQF	TRBD1	TRBV6-6	TRBJ2-1	few
ASRAGLAQNSYEQY	TRBD2	TRBV10-2	TRBJ2-7	.
ASSPSRDRVPAFGQPF	TRBD1	TRBV7-8	TRBJ2-1	once
ASSPGQAKETQY	.	TRBV4-1	TRBJ2-5	.
ASSEGQTNSPLH	TRBD1	TRBV25-1	TRBJ1-6	few
AISESARTTGELF	.	TRBV10-3	TRBJ2-2	.
ASSSYRGANQPQH	TRBD1	TRBV27	TRBJ1-5	.
ASSQAQTGSYGYT	.	TRBV14	TRBJ1-2	once
ASSAGTVYGYT	TRBD1	TRBV6-5	TRBJ1-2	.
ASSPSGVSSYEQY	TRBD2	TRBV7-6	TRBJ2-7	.
ASSGWTGYEQY	TRBD1	TRBV7-9	TRBJ2-7	.
ASRTSQETQY	.	TRBV5-1	TRBJ2-5	.
ASSVAGSASEKLF	.	TRBV9	TRBJ1-4	once
ASGSGYNEQF	TRBD2	TRBV16	TRBJ2-1	.
ASRIQSGGAADTQY	TRBD2	TRBV5-4	TRBJ2-3	.
ASSQDRGNEAF	.	TRBV4-3	TRBJ2-1	.
ASSIWFAGTSEENYTRTQY	TRBD2	TRBV19	TRBJ2-5	.
ASSTDSSYNSPLH	.	TRBV19	TRBJ1-6	.
ASSQDLLGQTNEKLF	.	TRBV4-1	TRBJ1-4	.
ASSSEVGQGKRSQY	TRBD1	TRBV7-8	TRBJ2-5	.
ASSIAGTSGRGAKNIQY	TRBD2	TRBV19	TRBJ2-4	once
ATSRGATGGRETQY	.	TRBV15	TRBJ2-5	.
ASSPGLAGGLTGELF	TRBD2	TRBV7-6	TRBJ2-2	.
ASSGQAAGSTEAF	.	TRBV2	TRBJ1-1	few
ASSLKGQVGREQY	TRBD1	TRBV5-4	.	.
ASSQGPPGEAF	.	TRBV6-5	TRBJ1-1	.
ASGGEGGPGELF	.	TRBV12-5	TRBJ2-2	once
ASSPWGSGNYEQY	TRBD2	TRBV6-6	TRBJ2-7	.
SGSTYGYT	.	TRBV20-1	TRBJ1-2	few
ASSLLAGTPYEQY	TRBD2	TRBV5-4	TRBJ2-7	.
ASSPPEQY	.	TRBV7-3	TRBJ2-7	.
ASSQTRDRVSYEQY	TRBD1	TRBV5-6	TRBJ2-7	few
ASSSAPGGLADTQY	.	TRBV7-3	TRBJ2-3	.
ASKDRGLGKLF	TRBD1	TRBV19	TRBJ1-4	.
ASSEAGLAKNIQY	.	TRBV6-1	TRBJ2-4	.
ASSLFLRRTFGEAF	.	TRBV6-5	TRBJ1-1	few
SVGVTEQF	.	TRBV29-1	TRBJ2-1	.
ASSYLATTEAF	.	TRBV6-5	TRBJ1-1	few
ASSQDPGQGYGYT	TRBD1	TRBV4-3	TRBJ1-2	.